These T cell receptor beta chains were read from a single sample in a study of T cell responses to AZD1222 COVID-19 vaccine. Sequencing used immunoSEQ multiplex PCR; TCRdb keeps in-frame clones, though not all of them. The sample holds about 93,000 clones, approximately 86% seen once. The sample consisted of peripheral blood, taken on day 0 of AZD1222 vaccination. These receptors were obtained from an adult in good health. The CDR3 runs from the conserved cysteine through the conserved F or W. The order of the fields is J gene, V gene, CDR3 protein.

TRBJ2-2,TRBV5-1,CASSGGTGSTGELFF
TRBJ2-7,TRBV29-1,CSVRLANYEQYF
TRBJ2-7,TRBV29-1,CSVEGASYEQYF
TRBJ2-1,TRBV7-3,CASSLQGPRSYNEQFF
TRBJ1-2,TRBV29-1,CSVSENYGYTF
TRBJ1-6,TRBV6-5,CASRSYNSPLHF
TRBJ1-1,TRBV19,CASSPRGTGTVTEEAFF
TRBJ1-2,TRBV6-2/TRBV6-3,CASSSSMDNYGYTF
TRBJ1-1,TRBV6-2/TRBV6-3,CASSPNRENTEAFF
TRBJ2-3,TRBV19,CASSIAWAGGSDTQYF
TRBJ2-5,TRBV18,CASSPRSDGVQETQYF
TRBJ2-7,TRBV6-2/TRBV6-3,CASSYPNLRASGSSYEQYF
TRBJ1-3,TRBV30,CAWSRTGVGNTIYF
TRBJ2-7,TRBV28,CASSLGMAGQGYEQYF